Below, one TCR beta chain is given with its context. The data originate from a study of blood T cells in healthy people across ages. Together with a sample-barcoded 5' primer, a J-beta primer mix was included in a second PCR lasting roughly 6 to 12 cycles. TCRdb redid the calling of the 5' RACE reads with MiXCR, one entry per CDR3 protein. Of 780,000 or so distinct CDR3 sequences detected, 20% to 25% appear once; the ten largest clones hold roughly 3.8%. Germline V lookup: CDR1 SQVTM, CDR2 ANQGSEA. The CDR3 loop spans 16 amino acids. The ends lost 6 bases at V and 6 bases at J; junction bases unmatched: 12. The individuals who served as donors were healthy Caucasians living in Russia, aged roughly 6 to 95. The same data also contributed to another study, on T cells of mothers and their children.

The rearrangement links TRBV29-1 to TRBJ2-3; 13 bases match TRBD2. The clonotype originates from a boy aged 5 to 17 in good health. The sample taken for sequencing was blood. The CDR3: CSVEPKTSGRRDTQYF. Written as DNA, the CDR3 is TGCAGCGTGGAACCTAAGACTAGCGGGAGGAGGGATACGCAGTATTTT.